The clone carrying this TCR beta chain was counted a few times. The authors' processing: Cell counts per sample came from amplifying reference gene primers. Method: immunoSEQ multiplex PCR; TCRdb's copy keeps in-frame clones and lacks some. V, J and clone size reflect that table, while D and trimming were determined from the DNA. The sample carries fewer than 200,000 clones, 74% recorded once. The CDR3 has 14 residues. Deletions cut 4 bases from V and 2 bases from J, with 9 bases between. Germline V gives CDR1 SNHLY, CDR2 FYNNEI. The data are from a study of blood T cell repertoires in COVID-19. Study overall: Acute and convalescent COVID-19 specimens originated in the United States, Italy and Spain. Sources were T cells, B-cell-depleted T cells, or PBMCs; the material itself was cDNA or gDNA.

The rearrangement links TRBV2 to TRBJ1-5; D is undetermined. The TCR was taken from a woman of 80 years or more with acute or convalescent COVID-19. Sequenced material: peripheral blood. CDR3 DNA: TGTGCCAGCAGTGCTGAGAGGGGCAATCAGCCCCAGCATTTT. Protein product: CASSAERGNQPQHF.